One and the same sample provided the 18 T cell receptor beta chains below, sequenced in a study of OX40 agonist ivuxolimab in advanced cancers. Sequenced by immunoSEQ multiplex PCR; TCRdb stores in-frame clones only, minus some. This table has fewer than 30,000 clones, around 75% appearing once. The sample consisted of CD4+ or CD8+ T cells sorted from blood, taken in a trial of the OX40 agonist ivuxolimab. All receptors come from an adult with an advanced solid tumor such as melanoma, head and neck, liver or kidney cancer.

This clone occurred a few times. The chain carries TRBV2 and TRBJ2-7; maybe TRBD1 (6 bases). This CDR3 comprises 15 residues. Germline CDR1 and CDR2: SNHLY and FYNNEI. Trimming pared 1 base from V and 5 bases from J, leaving 15 bases between. The CDR3 spells CASSEGGLAGDEQYF. The CDR3, as DNA: TGTGCCAGCAGTGAAGGGGGGCTTGCCGGGGACGAGCAGTACTTC.

This chain uses TRBV7-2 with TRBJ2-2; D possibly matches TRBD1 or TRBD2 (5 bases each). Germline loops: CDR1 SGHTA, CDR2 FQGNSA. The germline V and J ends were trimmed by 0 bases and 13 bases, with 12 bases remaining between them. The CDR3 totals 13 residues. The CDR3 loop reads CASSLALGTGLFF. In nucleotides, the CDR3 is TGTGCCAGCAGCTTAGCACTAGGGACGGGGCTGTTTTTT.

The chain uses TRBV7-8 and TRBJ1-2; D gene uncertain. Germline CDR1 reads SGHVS; CDR2 reads FQNEAQ. Trimming left V 1 base short and J 9 bases short, with 24 bases between. The CDR3 length is 17 residues. The CDR3 protein is CASSLETAGVVYKRYTF. As DNA, the CDR3 is TGTGCCAGCAGCTTAGAGACGGCCGGTGTAGTGTATAAACGCTACACCTTC.

The gene calls are TRBV7-9 and TRBJ2-1, with 13 nucleotides matching TRBD2. V shed 5 bases and J 4 bases; nucleotides not matched to a gene: 8. Germline V gene sequence: CDR1 SEHNR, CDR2 FQNEAQ (reference sequence). The CDR3 sequence is 17 residues long. CDR3 loop: CASSPRLAGGLYNEQFF. The CDR3 DNA is TGTGCCAGCAGCCCGAGACTAGCGGGGGGTCTTTACAATGAGCAGTTCTTC.

The rearrangement links TRBV9 to TRBJ2-2, with D maybe TRBD1 (5 bases). Germline CDR1 SGDLS, CDR2 YYNGEE. V was shortened by 5 bases and J by 6 bases, with 8 bases between the two germline ends. The CDR3 loop spans 12 amino acids. CDR3: CASRGVSGELFF. CDR3 sequence (DNA): TGTGCCAGCAGAGGGGTCTCCGGGGAGCTGTTTTTT.

V usage is TRBV11-2 and J usage is TRBJ2-7; TRBD2 matches 10 bases. Germline values: CDR1 SGHAT, CDR2 FQNNGV. Losses at the gene ends were 0 bases for V and 3 bases for J; bases not matched to a gene: 2. The CDR3 loop spans 15 amino acids. In DNA, the CDR3 is TGTGCCAGCAGCTTAGAGGCTAGCGGGAGCTACGAGCAGTACTTC. Amino acid sequence: CASSLEASGSYEQYF.

The rearrangement links TRBV6-5 to TRBJ2-1; TRBD2 matches at 10 bases. From germline, CDR1 is MNHEY and CDR2 SVGAGI. The CDR3 is made up of 16 amino acids. With 2 bases clipped from V and 5 bases from J, the junction kept 6 bases outside the gene matches. The CDR3 loop is CASSYPSGRGDNEQFF. The CDR3 DNA sequence: TGTGCCAGCAGTTACCCCAGCGGGAGGGGCGACAATGAGCAGTTCTTC.

V usage is TRBV4-1 and J usage is TRBJ2-5; the match to TRBD2 covers 16 bases. The CDR3 sequence is 20 residues long. Germline CDR1 reads MGHRA; CDR2 reads YSYEKL. V lost 3 bases, J lost 5 bases, and 15 bases stayed unmatched. CDR3 nucleotide sequence: TGCGCCAGCAGCCACCTACCCGCCGGGACTAGCGGGAGGGCAGGGGAGACCCAGTACTTC. Translated, it gives CASSHLPAGTSGRAGETQYF.

The CDR3 protein is CASSPPRDGRDLEQYF. For the CDR3, the DNA is TGCGCCAGCAGCCCGCCTCGCGACGGCCGTGATCTCGAGCAGTACTTC. The rearrangement links TRBV5-1 to TRBJ2-7; D gene ambiguous. The CDR3 totals 16 residues. Germline CDR1 SGHRS, CDR2 YFSETQ. The germline V and J ends were trimmed by 4 bases and 6 bases, with 23 bases remaining between them.

V usage is TRBV29-1 and J usage is TRBJ2-5; 7 nucleotides line up with TRBD2. The CDR3 spans 15 residues. Per germline, CDR1 SQVTM and CDR2 ANQGSEA. The V gene end was trimmed by 2 bases and the J gene end by 3 bases; junction bases not matched to a gene: 9. The CDR3 protein is CSVERAGEIEETQYF. The CDR3 DNA sequence: TGCAGCGTTGAAAGGGCGGGGGAGATAGAAGAGACCCAGTACTTC.

The chain combines TRBV6-1 with TRBJ2-7; D call uncertain. V lost 1 base, J lost 3 bases, and 10 bases lay in between. Germline V gene sequence: CDR1 MNHNS, CDR2 SASEGT. This CDR3 comprises 14 residues. The CDR3 sequence is CASSEERMDYEQYF. The CDR3 bases are TGTGCCAGCAGTGAAGAGAGGATGGACTACGAGCAGTACTTC.

In its sample, this clone was seen once. The chain carries TRBV28 and TRBJ1-4; a weak D match, TRBD1 (5 bases). Trimming removed 2 bases at V and 3 bases at J, with 10 bases between. This CDR3 is 15 amino acids long. The V gene's germline CDR1 is MDHEN and CDR2 SYDVKM. The CDR3 sequence is CASSLPDTANEKLFF. DNA for the CDR3: TGTGCCAGCAGTTTACCGGACACCGCTAATGAAAAACTGTTTTTT.

This chain links TRBV5-6 with TRBJ2-2, with 9 bases lining up with TRBD1. CDR3 size: 14 residues. Losses at the gene ends were 2 bases for V and 5 bases for J; bases not matched to a gene: 1. CDR1 is SGHDT, CDR2 YYEEEE, per germline. CDR3 nucleotides: TGTGCCAGCAGCTTCGGGACAGGGACCGGGGAGCTGTTTTTT. Its protein is CASSFGTGTGELFF.

The chain combines TRBV13 with TRBJ2-1, with D perhaps TRBD2 (6 bases). Looked up from germline, CDR1 is PRHDT and CDR2 is FYEKMQ (reference sequence). The CDR3 extends over 13 amino acids. V lost 1 base and J lost 8, with 9 bases in between. The CDR3 is CASSLDPSDEQFF. The CDR3 nucleotides are TGTGCCAGCAGCTTAGATCCTAGCGATGAGCAGTTCTTC.

The chain is built from TRBV29-1 and TRBJ2-5; no definite D call. This CDR3 has 14 residues. Germline CDR1 reads SQVTM; CDR2 reads ANQGSEA. The V and J ends lost 6 bases and 0 bases respectively, with 14 bases between them. As DNA, the CDR3 is TGCAGCGTCTCAGAAGACGGATACCAAGAGACCCAGTACTTC. It is translated as CSVSEDGYQETQYF.

The genes are TRBV18 and TRBJ2-7, with 11 bases that match TRBD1. The CDR3 is 15 residues long. J gave up 2 bases and V 5 bases, and 5 bases lay outside the gene matches. Germline V gene sequence: CDR1 KGHSH, CDR2 LQKENI. In nucleotides, the CDR3 is TGTGCCAGCTCAATCGGACAGGGGGCAACCTACGAGCAGTACTTC. This gives the protein CASSIGQGATYEQYF.

This clone is a singleton in its sample. The chain links TRBV5-6 to TRBJ2-4; D is possibly TRBD1 or TRBD2 (5 bases each). The CDR3 covers 16 residues. Germline V lookup: CDR1 SGHDT, CDR2 YYEEEE. The V and J ends lost 0 bases and 0 bases respectively, with 10 bases between them. The CDR3 spells CASSLGYGTAKNIQYF. Written as DNA, the CDR3 is TGTGCCAGCAGCTTGGGATACGGGACAGCCAAAAACATTCAGTACTTC.

This clone was counted between two and nine times. V gene TRBV13 combines with J gene TRBJ2-2, with 8 bases that match TRBD2. Germline V lookup: CDR1 PRHDT, CDR2 FYEKMQ (reference sequence). Trimming at V came to 0 bases and at J to 4 bases, leaving 1 base not matched to a gene. The CDR3 has 15 residues. The CDR3: CASSLGLAGTGELFF. The CDR3 bases are TGTGCCAGCAGCTTAGGGCTAGCGGGCACCGGGGAGCTGTTTTTT.